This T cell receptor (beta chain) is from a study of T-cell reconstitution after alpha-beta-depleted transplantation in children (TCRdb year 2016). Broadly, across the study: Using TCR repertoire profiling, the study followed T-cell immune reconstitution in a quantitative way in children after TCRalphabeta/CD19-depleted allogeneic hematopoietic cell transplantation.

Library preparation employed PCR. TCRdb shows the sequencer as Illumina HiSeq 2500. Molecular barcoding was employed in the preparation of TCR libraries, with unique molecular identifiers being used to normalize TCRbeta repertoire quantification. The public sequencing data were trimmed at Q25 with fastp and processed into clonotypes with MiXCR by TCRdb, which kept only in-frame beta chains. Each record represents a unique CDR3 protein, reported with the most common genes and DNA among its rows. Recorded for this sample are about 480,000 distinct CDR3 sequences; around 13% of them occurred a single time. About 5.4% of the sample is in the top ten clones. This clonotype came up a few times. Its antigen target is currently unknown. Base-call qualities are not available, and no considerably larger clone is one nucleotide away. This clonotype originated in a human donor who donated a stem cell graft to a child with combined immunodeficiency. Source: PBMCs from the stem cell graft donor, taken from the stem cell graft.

Read as DNA, the sequence is TGCAGCGTTAGGAAAATCTCTGGAAACACCATATATTTT. It is translated as CSVRKISGNTIYF. The receptor chain draws on TRBV29-1 and TRBJ1-3; the D gene lacks a confident call. Reading from cysteine to phenylalanine, the CDR3 counts 13 amino acids. The read is trimmed to its CDR3 DNA, 39 bases read in frame from base 1. According to the germline V gene, CDR1 reads SQVTM and CDR2 reads ANQGSEA. Trimming removed 5 bases from V and 0 bases from J, leaving 8 bases between the germline ends.